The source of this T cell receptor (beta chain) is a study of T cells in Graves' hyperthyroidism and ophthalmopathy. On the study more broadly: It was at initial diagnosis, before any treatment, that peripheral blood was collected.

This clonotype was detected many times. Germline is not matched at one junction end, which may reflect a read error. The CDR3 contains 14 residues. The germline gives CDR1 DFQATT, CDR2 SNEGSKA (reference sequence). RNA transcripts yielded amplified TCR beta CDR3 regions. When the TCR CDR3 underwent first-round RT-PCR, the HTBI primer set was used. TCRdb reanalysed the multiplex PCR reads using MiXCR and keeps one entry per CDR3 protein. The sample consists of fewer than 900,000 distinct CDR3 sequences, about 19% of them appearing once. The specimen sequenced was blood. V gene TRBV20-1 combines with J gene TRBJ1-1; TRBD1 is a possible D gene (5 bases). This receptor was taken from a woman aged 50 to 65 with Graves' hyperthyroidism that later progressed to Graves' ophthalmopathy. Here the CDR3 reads CGAQGFGGNTEAFF. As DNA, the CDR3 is TGCGGTGCCCAGGGATTTGGTGGCAACACTGAAGCTTTCTTT.